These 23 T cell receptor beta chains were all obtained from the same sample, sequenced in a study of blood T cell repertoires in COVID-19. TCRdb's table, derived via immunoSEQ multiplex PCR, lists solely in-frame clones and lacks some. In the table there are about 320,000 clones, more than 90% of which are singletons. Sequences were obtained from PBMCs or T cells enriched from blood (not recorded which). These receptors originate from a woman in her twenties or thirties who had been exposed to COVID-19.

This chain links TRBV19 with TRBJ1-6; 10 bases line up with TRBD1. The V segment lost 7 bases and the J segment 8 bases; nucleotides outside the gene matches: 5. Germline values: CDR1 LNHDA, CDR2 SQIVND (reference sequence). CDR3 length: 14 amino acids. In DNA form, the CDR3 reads TGTGCCAGTATGGGACAGGGGAGTGATTCACCCCTCCACTTT. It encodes CASMGQGSDSPLHF.

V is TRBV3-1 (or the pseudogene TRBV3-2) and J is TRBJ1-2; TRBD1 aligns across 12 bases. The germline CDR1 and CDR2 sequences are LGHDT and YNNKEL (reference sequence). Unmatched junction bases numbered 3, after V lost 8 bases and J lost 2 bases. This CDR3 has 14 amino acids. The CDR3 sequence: CASRGTGGNYGYTF. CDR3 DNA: TGTGCCAGCCGCGGGACAGGGGGCAACTATGGCTACACCTTC.

CDR3 in DNA: TGTGCCAGCAGCTTAAGCGGGGGGGACATCTACAATGAGCAGTTCTTC. Translated, it gives CASSLSGGDIYNEQFF. The rearrangement joins TRBV7-2 to TRBJ2-1; 10 bases match TRBD2. With V trimmed by 2 bases and J by 3 bases, 4 bases remained unmatched. This CDR3 spans 16 amino acids. In germline, CDR1 is SGHTA, CDR2 FQGNSA. The variable domain in full, completed from reference TRBV7-2 and TRBJ2-1, reads GAGVSQSPSNKVTEKGKDVELRCDPISGHTALYWYRQSLGQGLEFLIYFQGNSAPDKSGLPSDRFSAERTGGSVSTLTIQRTQQEDSAVYLCASSLSGGDIYNEQFFGPGTRLTVL.

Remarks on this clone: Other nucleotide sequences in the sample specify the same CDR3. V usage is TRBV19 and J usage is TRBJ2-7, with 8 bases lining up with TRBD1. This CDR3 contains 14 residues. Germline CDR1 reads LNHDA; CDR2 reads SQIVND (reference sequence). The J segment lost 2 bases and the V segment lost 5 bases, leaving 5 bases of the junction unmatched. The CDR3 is CASSLGQGAYEQYF. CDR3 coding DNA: TGTGCCAGTAGTTTAGGACAGGGCGCCTACGAGCAGTACTTC.

CDR3 DNA sequence: TGTGCCAGCAGCTCAGAGACAGGCGCCTACGAGCAGTACTTC. Translating it yields CASSSETGAYEQYF. The chain links TRBV7-8 to TRBJ2-7, with D possibly being TRBD1 (6 bases). This CDR3 comprises 14 residues. Trimming removed 4 bases at V and 2 bases at J, with 12 bases between. Looked up from germline, CDR1 is SGHVS and CDR2 is FQNEAQ. Together with reference TRBV7-8 and TRBJ2-7, the CDR3 gives the full variable domain: GAGVSQSPRYKVAKRGQDVALRCDPISGHVSLFWYQQALGQGPEFLTYFQNEAQLDKSGLPSDRFFAERPEGSVSTLKIQRTQQEDSAVYLCASSSETGAYEQYFGPGTRLTVT.

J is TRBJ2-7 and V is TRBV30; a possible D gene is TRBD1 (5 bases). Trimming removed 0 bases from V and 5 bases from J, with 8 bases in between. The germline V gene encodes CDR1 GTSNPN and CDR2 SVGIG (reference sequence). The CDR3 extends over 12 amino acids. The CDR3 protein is CAWSVSGNEQYF. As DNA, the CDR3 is TGTGCCTGGAGTGTATCAGGGAACGAGCAGTACTTC. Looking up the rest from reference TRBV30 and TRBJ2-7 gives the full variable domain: SQTIHQWPATLVQPVGSPLSLECTVEGTSNPNLYWYRQAAGRGLQLLFYSVGIGQISSEVPQNLSASRPQDRQFILSSKKLLLSDSGFYLCAWSVSGNEQYFGPGTRLTVT.

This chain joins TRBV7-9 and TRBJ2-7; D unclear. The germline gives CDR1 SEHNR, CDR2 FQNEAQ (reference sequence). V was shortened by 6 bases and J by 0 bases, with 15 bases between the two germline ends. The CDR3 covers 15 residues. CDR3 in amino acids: CASRPRADSSYEQYF. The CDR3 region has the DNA TGTGCCAGCAGACCTAGAGCCGATTCCTCCTACGAGCAGTACTTC. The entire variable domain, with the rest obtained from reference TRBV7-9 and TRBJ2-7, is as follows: DTGVSQNPRHKITKRGQNVTFRCDPISEHNRLYWYRQTLGQGPEFLTYFQNEAQLEKSRLLSDRFSAERPKGSFSTLEIQRTEQGDSAMYLCASRPRADSSYEQYFGPGTRLTVT.

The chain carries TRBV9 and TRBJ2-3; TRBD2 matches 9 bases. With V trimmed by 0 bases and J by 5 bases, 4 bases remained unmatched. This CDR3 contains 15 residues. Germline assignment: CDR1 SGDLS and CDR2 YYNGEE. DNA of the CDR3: TGTGCCAGCAGCGTAGCTAGCGGGATTGGAGATACGCAGTATTTT. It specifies CASSVASGIGDTQYF.

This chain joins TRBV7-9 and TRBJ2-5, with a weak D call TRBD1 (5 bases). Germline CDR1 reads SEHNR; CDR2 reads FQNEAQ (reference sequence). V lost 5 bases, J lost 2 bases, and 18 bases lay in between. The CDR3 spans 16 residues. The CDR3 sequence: CASSPWSRAKQETQYF. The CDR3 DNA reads TGTGCCAGCAGCCCCTGGTCCAGGGCCAAACAAGAGACCCAGTACTTC.

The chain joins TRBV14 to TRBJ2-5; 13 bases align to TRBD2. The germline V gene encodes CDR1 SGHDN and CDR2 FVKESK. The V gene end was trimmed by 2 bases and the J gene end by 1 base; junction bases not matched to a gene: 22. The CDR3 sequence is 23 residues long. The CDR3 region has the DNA TGTGCCAGCAGCCAATGCGAAGGTTGGGACCTAGGGACTAGCGGGGCCACCCAAGAGACCCAGTACTTC. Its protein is CASSQCEGWDLGTSGATQETQYF.

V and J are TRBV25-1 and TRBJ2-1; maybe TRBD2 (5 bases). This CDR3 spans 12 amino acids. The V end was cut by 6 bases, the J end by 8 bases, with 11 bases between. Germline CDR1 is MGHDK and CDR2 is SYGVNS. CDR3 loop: CASRGGGDEQFF. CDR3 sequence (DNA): TGTGCCAGCAGAGGAGGTGGGGATGAGCAGTTCTTC. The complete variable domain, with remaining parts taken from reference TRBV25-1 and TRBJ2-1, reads EADIYQTPRYLVIGTGKKITLECSQTMGHDKMYWYQQDPGMELHLIHYSYGVNSTEKGDLSSESTVSRIRTEHFPLTLESARPSHTSQYLCASRGGGDEQFFGPGTRLTVL.

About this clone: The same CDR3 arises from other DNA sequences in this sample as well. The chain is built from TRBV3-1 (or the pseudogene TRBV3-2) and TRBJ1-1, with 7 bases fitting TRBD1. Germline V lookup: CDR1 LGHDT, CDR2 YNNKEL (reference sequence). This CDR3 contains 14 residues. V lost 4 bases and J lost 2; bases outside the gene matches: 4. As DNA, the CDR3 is TGTGCCAGCAGCCCGGGACAGCTAAACACTGAAGCTTTCTTT. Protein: CASSPGQLNTEAFF.

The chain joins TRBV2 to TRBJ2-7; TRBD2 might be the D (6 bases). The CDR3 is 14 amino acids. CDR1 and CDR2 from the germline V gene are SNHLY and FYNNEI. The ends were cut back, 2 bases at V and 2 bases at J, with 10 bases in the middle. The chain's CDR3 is CASSEQSSAYEQYF. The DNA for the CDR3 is TGTGCCAGCAGTGAACAGTCTAGCGCCTACGAGCAGTACTTC.

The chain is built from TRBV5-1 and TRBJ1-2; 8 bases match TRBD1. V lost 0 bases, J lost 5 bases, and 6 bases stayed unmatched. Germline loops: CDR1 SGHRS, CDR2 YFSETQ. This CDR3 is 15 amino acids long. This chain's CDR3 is CASSLALDRAYGYTF. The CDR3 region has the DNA TGCGCCAGCAGCTTGGCCCTGGACAGGGCTTATGGCTACACCTTC.

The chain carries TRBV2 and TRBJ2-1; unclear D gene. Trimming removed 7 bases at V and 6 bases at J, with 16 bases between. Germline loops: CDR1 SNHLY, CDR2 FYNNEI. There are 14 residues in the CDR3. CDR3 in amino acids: CASIPGTPGNEQFF. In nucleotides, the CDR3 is TGTGCCAGCATTCCGGGTACTCCGGGCAATGAGCAGTTCTTC. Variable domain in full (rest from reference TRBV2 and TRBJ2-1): EPEVTQTPSHQVTQMGQEVILRCVPISNHLYFYWYRQILGQKVEFLVSFYNNEISEKSEIFDDQFSVERPDGSNFTLKIRSTKLEDSAMYFCASIPGTPGNEQFFGPGTRLTVL.

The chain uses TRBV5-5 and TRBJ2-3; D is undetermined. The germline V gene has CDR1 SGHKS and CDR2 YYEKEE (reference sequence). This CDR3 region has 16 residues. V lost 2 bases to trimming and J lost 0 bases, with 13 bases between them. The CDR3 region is CASSFSLHPSTDTQYF. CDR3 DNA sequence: TGTGCCAGCAGCTTTTCCTTACATCCTAGCACAGATACGCAGTATTTT. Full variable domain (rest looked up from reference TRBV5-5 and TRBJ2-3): DAGVTQSPTHLIKTRGQQVTLRCSPISGHKSVSWYQQVLGQGPQFIFQYYEKEERGRGNFPDRFSARQFPNYSSELNVNALLLGDSALYLCASSFSLHPSTDTQYFGPGTRLTVL.

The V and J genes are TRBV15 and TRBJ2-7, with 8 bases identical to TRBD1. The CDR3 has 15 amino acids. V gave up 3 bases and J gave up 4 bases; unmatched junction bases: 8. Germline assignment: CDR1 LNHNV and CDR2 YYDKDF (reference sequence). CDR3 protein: CATSRIQTGAYEQYF. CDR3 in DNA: TGTGCCACCAGCAGGATACAGACAGGGGCGTACGAGCAGTACTTC.

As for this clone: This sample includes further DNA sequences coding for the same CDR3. The CDR3 reads CASSGGGSYEQYF. The DNA of the CDR3 is TGCGCCAGCAGCGGGGGAGGGTCCTACGAGCAGTACTTC. This sequence joins TRBV5-1 and TRBJ2-7; 7 nucleotides line up with TRBD2. CDR1 is SGHRS, CDR2 YFSETQ, per germline. J lost 1 base, V lost 4 bases, and 2 bases had no gene match. The CDR3 totals 13 residues.

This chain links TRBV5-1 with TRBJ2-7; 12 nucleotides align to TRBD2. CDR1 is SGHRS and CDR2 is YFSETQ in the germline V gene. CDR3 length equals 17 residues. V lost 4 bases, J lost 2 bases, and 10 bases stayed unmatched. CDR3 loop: CASSPMTSGGHPYEQYF. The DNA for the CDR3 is TGCGCCAGCAGCCCGATGACTAGCGGGGGCCATCCCTACGAGCAGTACTTC.

CDR3 residues: CATSEPRTGLDEQFF. CDR3 DNA sequence: TGTGCCACCAGTGAACCTCGGACAGGGCTGGACGAGCAGTTCTTC. The chain joins TRBV24-1 to TRBJ2-1, with 8 bases that match TRBD1. The V segment lost 4 bases and the J segment 10 bases; nucleotides outside the gene matches: 11. Germline V gene data show CDR1 as KGHDR and CDR2 as SFDVKD. The CDR3 length is 15 residues.

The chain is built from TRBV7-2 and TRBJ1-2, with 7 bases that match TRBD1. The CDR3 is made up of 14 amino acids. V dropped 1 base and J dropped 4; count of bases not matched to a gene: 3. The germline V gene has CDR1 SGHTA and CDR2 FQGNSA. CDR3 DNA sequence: TGTGCCAGCAGCTTAGACAGGGGCGCCTATGGCTACACCTTC. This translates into CASSLDRGAYGYTF.

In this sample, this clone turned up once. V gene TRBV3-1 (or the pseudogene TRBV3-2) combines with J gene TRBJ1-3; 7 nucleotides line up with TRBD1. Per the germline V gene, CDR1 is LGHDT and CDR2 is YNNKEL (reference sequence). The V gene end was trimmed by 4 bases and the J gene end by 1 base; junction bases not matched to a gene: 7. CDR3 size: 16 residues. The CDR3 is CASSPLRGRSGNTIYF. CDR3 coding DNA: TGTGCCAGCAGCCCTTTGAGGGGGCGATCTGGAAACACCATATATTTT.

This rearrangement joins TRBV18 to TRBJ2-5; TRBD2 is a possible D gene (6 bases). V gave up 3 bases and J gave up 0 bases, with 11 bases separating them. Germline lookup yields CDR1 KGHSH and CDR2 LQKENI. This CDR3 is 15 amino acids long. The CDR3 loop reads CASSPEGPYQETQYF. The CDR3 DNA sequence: TGTGCCAGCTCACCGGAGGGCCCGTACCAAGAGACCCAGTACTTC.